The present TCR beta chain was sequenced within a study of T-cell reconstitution after alpha-beta-depleted transplantation in children. Of note for this clonotype: Its antigen is as yet unknown.

Unique molecular identifiers were incorporated into the prepared TCRbeta library. TCRdb re-called the PCR reads with MiXCR, one entry per CDR3 protein. This sample yields 540,000 or so distinct CDR3 sequences, of which 23% are seen a single time; approximately 14% belongs to the top ten. Study-wide results and caveats: Some patients owed their high day-60 TCRbeta diversity to surviving recipient T cells and thymic progenitors. The main origin of T-cell counts and diversity one year after transplant was newly produced T cells.

The material was PBMCs, mostly from graft donor cells, obtained 360 days after TCRalphabeta/CD19-depleted stem cell transplant. This TCR came from a boy younger than two who had a stem cell transplant for acute myeloid leukemia, so the T cells may come from the graft donor.

The DNA for the CDR3 is TGCAGTGCTAGAGTTGTGACAGCAAAATCTTCCGGGGAGCTGTTTTTT. Protein product: CSARVVTAKSSGELFF. The genes are TRBV20-1 and TRBJ2-2, with a weak D call TRBD1 (5 bases). CDR1 is DFQATT and CDR2 is SNEGSKA in the germline V gene (reference sequence). V lost 1 base to trimming and J lost 6 bases, with 18 bases between them. The CDR3 is 16 amino acids.